Sequencing of this TCR beta chain was carried out in a study of graft-versus-host responses after intestinal transplantation. CDR1 is SGHRS and CDR2 is YFSETQ in the germline V gene. The CDR3 contains 17 residues. V gave up 2 bases and J gave up 0 bases, with 16 bases separating them. The method was immunoSEQ multiplex PCR; TCRdb's version includes in-frame clones alone and lacks a portion of them. Here the sample spans around 23,000 clones, 70% to 90% being singletons. The clonotype originates from a human patient who received an intestinal transplant, so some T cells may come from the graft donor. V usage is TRBV5-1 and J usage is TRBJ2-3; D is ambiguous. The sequences come from PBMCs, collected just over 450 days after intestinal transplant. The CDR3 reads CASSFFTDVFSTDTQYF. DNA of the CDR3: TGCGCCAGCAGCTTTTTTACGGACGTGTTTAGCACAGATACGCAGTATTTT.